The text below deals with one T cell receptor (beta chain). Its antigen is undetermined. TCRdb's copy holds only in-frame clones and misses some; the assay was immunoSEQ multiplex PCR. The sample holds approximately 160,000 clones, approximately 90% seen once. These data are taken from a study of T cell responses to AZD1222 COVID-19 vaccine. Study-wide background: Whether given at about 4 or about 12 weeks, second doses were pooled. Notes on the study in general: Repertoire collection took place solely once the T cell response had peaked. Spike-specific TCRs gained breadth and depth after people received two AZD1222 doses. Across the whole spike, CD4 TCRs peaked at regions 160-218 and 743-854.

From germline, CDR1 is SEHNR and CDR2 FQNEAQ (reference sequence). The CDR3 spans 15 residues. Trimming stripped 0 bases from V and 3 bases from J, with 12 bases between. Source: peripheral blood, taken on day 0 of AZD1222 vaccination. The chain recombines TRBV7-9 with TRBJ2-7, with TRBD1 as a possible D gene (6 bases). This TCR was recovered from an adult in good health. CDR3 amino acids: CASSLAGTGLYEQYF. CDR3 sequence (DNA): TGTGCCAGCAGCTTAGCGGGTACAGGGCTCTACGAGCAGTACTTC.